This T cell receptor beta chain originates from a study of blood T cell repertoires in COVID-19 (dated by TCRdb to 2020 to 2022). About the investigation overall: Samples covering the acute and convalescent phases of COVID-19 were provided by collaborators in the United States, Italy and Spain. The repertoires were released in a freely available public database meant as a resource for research on the immune response to SARS-CoV-2. The prospective study material was composed of cDNA or gDNA derived from T cells, B-cell-depleted T cells, or PBMCs. The dataset comprised deeply sampled blood TCRbeta repertoires from subjects exposed to, actively infected with, or recovered from COVID-19. A de-identified subject ID, COVID-19 status, age in years and sex were almost always included in the sample metadata. Samples were obtained from the ongoing ImmuneRACE study (first 160 participants) and from 1,254 subjects provided by 6 global collaborators. Where HLA class I and class II types were available, the types were taken from metadata supplied by the sample provider, not from assay-based typing. Beyond this particular receptor, the publication reports: Clinical and demographic metadata were provided uncurated, with the amount varying by source and participant.

This clone turned up a few times. Which antigen it targets is not known. Per-base quality was not reported, and no clone a single base away is much larger than it. Participants in the prospective study were enrolled through a virtual design, were aged roughly 18 to 95 years, and lived in 24 United States geographic areas. Cohort assignment in the prospective study relied on participant-reported clinical history from a screening survey and a study questionnaire. Recovered participants in ImmuneRACE Cohort 3 were defined by two consecutive negative NP/OP PCR tests, clearance by a healthcare professional, or resolution of symptoms. Mobile phlebotomists in the prospective study collected whole blood, serum and a nasopharyngeal or oropharyngeal swab from every participant. Participants in the prospective study had the option to provide additional blood draws and questionnaires over an approximately 2-month period. Prospective study blood samples were shipped either frozen or at room temperature before DNA extraction.

TCRbeta CDR3 regions were amplified from genomic DNA by means of the immunoSEQ Assay, a bias-controlled multiplex PCR. In the authors' own workflow: Within the assay, amplification of reference gene primers was used to estimate how many nucleated cells each sample contained. To quantify the absolute abundance of each unique TCRbeta CDR3 rearrangement, sequence reads were collapsed and filtered. Productive Simpson clonality was computed per sample as the square root of Simpson's diversity index over productive rearrangements. TCRdb obtained this table from immuneACCESS and retained in-frame rearrangements with V and J assigned. These tables miss some clones; where compared with another copy, unresolved V genes account for less than half of the shortfall, and the remainder is unexplained. That table supplies the V and J calls and clone size; D and trimming were determined from the DNA. This sample gives about 200,000 clones in total; approximately 84% of them show up just once. 6.5% to 9.5% of the sample is held by the ten biggest clonotypes.

V loses 0 bases, J loses 7 bases, and the germline ends lie 7 bases apart. The CDR3 covers 13 residues, taking in both the cysteine and the phenylalanine. Only CDR3 DNA is held: 39 bases, read in frame from base 1. The germline V gene provides CDR1 SGHTA and CDR2 FQGNSA. This sequence uses TRBV7-2 and TRBJ2-1; the D gene is possibly TRBD2, with 6 bases matching. Specimen: PBMCs or T cells enriched from blood (not recorded which). This clonotype originated in a middle-aged man who had recovered from COVID-19. CDR3 protein: CASSLAGRNEQFF. At the DNA level, the sequence is TGTGCCAGCAGCTTAGCAGGGAGGAATGAGCAGTTCTTC.